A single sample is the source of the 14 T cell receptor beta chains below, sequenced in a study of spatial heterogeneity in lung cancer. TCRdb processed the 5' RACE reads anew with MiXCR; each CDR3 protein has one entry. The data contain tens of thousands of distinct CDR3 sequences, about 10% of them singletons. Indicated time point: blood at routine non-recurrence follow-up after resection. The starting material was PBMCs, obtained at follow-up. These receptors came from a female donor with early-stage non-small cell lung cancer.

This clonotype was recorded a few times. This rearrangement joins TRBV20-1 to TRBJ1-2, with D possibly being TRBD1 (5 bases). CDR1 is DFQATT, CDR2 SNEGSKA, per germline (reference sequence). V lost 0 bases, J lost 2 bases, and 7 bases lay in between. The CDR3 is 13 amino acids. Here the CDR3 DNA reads TGCAGTGCTAGAGACAGGGTGAACTATGGCTACACCTTC. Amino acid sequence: CSARDRVNYGYTF.

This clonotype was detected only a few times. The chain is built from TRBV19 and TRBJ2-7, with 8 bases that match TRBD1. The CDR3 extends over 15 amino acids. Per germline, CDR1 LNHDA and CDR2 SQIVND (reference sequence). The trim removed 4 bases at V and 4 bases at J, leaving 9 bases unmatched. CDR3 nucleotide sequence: TGTGCCAGTAGTACCCCTGGGACAGGATTTTACGAGCAGTACTTC. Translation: CASSTPGTGFYEQYF. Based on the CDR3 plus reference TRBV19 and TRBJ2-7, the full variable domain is DGGITQSPKYLFRKEGQNVTLSCEQNLNHDAMYWYRQDPGQGLRLIYYSQIVNDFQKGDIAEGYSVSREKKESFPLTVTSAQKNPTAFYLCASSTPGTGFYEQYFGPGTRLTVT.

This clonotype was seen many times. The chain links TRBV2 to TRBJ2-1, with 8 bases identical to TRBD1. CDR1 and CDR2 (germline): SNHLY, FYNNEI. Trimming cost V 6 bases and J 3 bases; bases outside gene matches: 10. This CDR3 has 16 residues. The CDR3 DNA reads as TGTGCCAGCAGCACGACAGGGGCGGGGTACTACAATGAGCAGTTCTTC. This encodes CASSTTGAGYYNEQFF.

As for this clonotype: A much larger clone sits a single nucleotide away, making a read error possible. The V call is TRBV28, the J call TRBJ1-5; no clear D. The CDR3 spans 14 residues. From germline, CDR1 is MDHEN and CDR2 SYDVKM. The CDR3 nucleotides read TGTGCCAGCAGTTTCCTGACCCGGGATCAGCCCCATCATTTT. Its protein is CASSFLTRDQPHHF.

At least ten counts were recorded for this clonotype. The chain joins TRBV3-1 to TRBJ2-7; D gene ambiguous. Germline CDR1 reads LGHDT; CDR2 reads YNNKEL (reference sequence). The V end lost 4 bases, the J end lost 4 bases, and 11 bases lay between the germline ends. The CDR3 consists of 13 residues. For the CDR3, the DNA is TGTGCCAGCAGCCCGCAGATTTTTTACGAGCAGTACTTC. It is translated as CASSPQIFYEQYF.

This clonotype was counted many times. CDR3 sequence reads: CASSQRTLSYEQYF. CDR3 nucleotides: TGTGCCAGCAGCCAACGGACACTCTCCTACGAGCAGTACTTC. This chain uses TRBV3-1 with TRBJ2-7, with D possibly being TRBD1 (5 bases). The V gene's germline CDR1 is LGHDT and CDR2 YNNKEL (reference sequence). V was shortened by 2 bases and J by 0 bases, with 8 bases between the two germline ends. This CDR3 has 14 amino acids.

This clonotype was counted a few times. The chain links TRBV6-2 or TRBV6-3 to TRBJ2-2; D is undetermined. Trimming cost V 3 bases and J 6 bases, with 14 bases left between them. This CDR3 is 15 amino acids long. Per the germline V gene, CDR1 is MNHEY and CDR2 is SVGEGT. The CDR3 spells CASSYLKERPGELFF. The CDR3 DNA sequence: TGTGCCAGCAGTTATCTGAAGGAGAGACCCGGGGAGCTGTTTTTT.

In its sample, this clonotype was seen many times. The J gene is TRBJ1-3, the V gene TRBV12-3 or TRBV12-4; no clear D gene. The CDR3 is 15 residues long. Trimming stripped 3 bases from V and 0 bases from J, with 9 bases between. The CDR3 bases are TGTGCCAGCAGTTTCGGACGGATCTCTGGAAACACCATATATTTT. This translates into CASSFGRISGNTIYF.

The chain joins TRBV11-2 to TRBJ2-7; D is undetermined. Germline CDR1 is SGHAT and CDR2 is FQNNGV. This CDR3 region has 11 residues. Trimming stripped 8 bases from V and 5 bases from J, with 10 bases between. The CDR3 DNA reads TGTGCCAGCTCCCCGATGGACGAGCAGTACTTC. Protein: CASSPMDEQYF.

CDR3 amino acids: CASSLRPGGAGYEQYF. CDR3 nucleotides: TGTGCCAGCAGCTTAAGGCCAGGGGGGGCCGGATACGAGCAGTACTTC. The chain couples TRBV7-2 to TRBJ2-7, with D perhaps assigned TRBD1 or TRBD2 (7 bases each). The V gene lost 2 bases and the J gene lost 4 bases, with 18 bases spanning the gap. The CDR3 has 16 amino acids. The V gene's germline CDR1 is SGHTA and CDR2 FQGNSA.

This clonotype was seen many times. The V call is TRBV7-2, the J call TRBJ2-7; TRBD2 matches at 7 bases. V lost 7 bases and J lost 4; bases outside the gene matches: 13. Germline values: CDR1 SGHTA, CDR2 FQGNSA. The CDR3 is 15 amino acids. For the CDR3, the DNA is TGTGCCAGCACCCGAATAACGGGGGGAGGATACGAGCAGTACTTC. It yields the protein CASTRITGGGYEQYF.

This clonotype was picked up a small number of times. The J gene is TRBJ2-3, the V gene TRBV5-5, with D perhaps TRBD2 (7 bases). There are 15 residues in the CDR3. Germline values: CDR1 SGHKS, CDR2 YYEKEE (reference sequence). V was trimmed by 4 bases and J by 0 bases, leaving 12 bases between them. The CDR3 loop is CASSHGRGSTDTQYF. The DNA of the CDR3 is TGTGCCAGCAGCCATGGGAGGGGGAGCACAGATACGCAGTATTTT.

The DNA of the CDR3 is TGTGCCAGCAGTTTAGTCCCGGGACGGAACACCGGGGAGCTGTTTTTT. Protein: CASSLVPGRNTGELFF. V is TRBV28 and J is TRBJ2-2; possibly TRBD1 or TRBD2 for D (5 bases each). Per the germline V gene, CDR1 is MDHEN and CDR2 is SYDVKM. The CDR3 extends over 16 amino acids. V lost 2 bases, J lost 1 base, and 11 bases lay in between.

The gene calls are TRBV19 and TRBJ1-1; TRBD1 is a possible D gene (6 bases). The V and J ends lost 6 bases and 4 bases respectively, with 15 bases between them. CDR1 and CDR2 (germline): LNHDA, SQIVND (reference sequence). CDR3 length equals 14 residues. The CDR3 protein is CASRTQGGGTEAFF. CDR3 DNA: TGTGCCAGTAGGACACAGGGCGGTGGCACTGAAGCTTTCTTT.